The 7 T cell receptor beta chains below come from one sample, sequenced in a study of cytomegalovirus exposure and HLA in healthy donors. Some clones are missing from TCRdb's copy, which holds only in-frame ones; the method was immunoSEQ multiplex PCR. The table records some 170,000 clones, around nine tenths of them present only once. Input material: PBMCs. The receptor source for this set is a young man in good health and CMV-seropositive.

The rearrangement joins TRBV4-3 to TRBJ2-7; TRBD2 agrees at 7 bases. The CDR3 is 17 residues long. The V and J ends lost 0 bases and 0 bases, in that order; junction bases with no gene match: 8. CDR1 and CDR2 from the germline V gene are LGHNA and YSLEER. The CDR3 is CASSQESRGVGSYEQYF. The CDR3 bases are TGCGCCAGCAGCCAAGAGTCCCGGGGGGTTGGCTCCTACGAGCAGTACTTC.

The V and J genes are TRBV11-2 and TRBJ2-5; maybe TRBD1 (6 bases). Trimming took 6 bases from V and 3 from J, leaving 11 bases between them. CDR3 size: 13 residues. Germline V CDR1 and CDR2: SGHAT, FQNNGV. CDR3 nucleotides: TGTGCCAGCAGGTCAGGGGATAAAGAGACCCAGTACTTC. Translating it yields CASRSGDKETQYF.

V is TRBV7-9 and J is TRBJ2-7, with D uncertain. CDR3 length equals 16 residues. Trimming left V 4 bases short and J 3 bases short, with 19 bases between. Per the germline V gene, CDR1 is SEHNR and CDR2 is FQNEAQ (reference sequence). Written as DNA, the CDR3 is TGTGCCAGCAGCTCCTTGGTCGGGTCCACGGGCTACGAGCAGTACTTC. The encoded protein is CASSSLVGSTGYEQYF.

The gene calls are TRBV9 and TRBJ2-3; 14 bases line up with TRBD2. There are 19 residues in the CDR3. V lost 3 bases to trimming and J lost 3 bases; unmatched junction nucleotides: 12. Germline V gene lookup returns CDR1 SGDLS and CDR2 YYNGEE. CDR3 region: CASSATPGLAGEGTDTQYF. CDR3 DNA sequence: TGTGCCAGCAGCGCCACACCGGGACTAGCGGGAGAGGGGACAGATACGCAGTATTTT.

This clone was recorded only once. V is TRBV27 and J is TRBJ2-1; D not certain. Trimming pared 6 bases from V and 6 bases from J, leaving 12 bases between. The CDR3 is 13 residues long. The germline V gene encodes CDR1 MNHEY and CDR2 SMNVEV (reference sequence). The CDR3 loop reads CASRPSGLNEQFF. CDR3 coding DNA: TGTGCCAGCAGGCCTTCTGGCCTCAATGAGCAGTTCTTC.

This clone appeared a few times. The rearrangement uses TRBV6-5 and TRBJ1-5; no definite D call. Germline lookup yields CDR1 MNHEY and CDR2 SVGAGI. With 6 bases removed from V and 0 bases from J, the gap between germline ends came to 3 bases. CDR3 length equals 12 residues. In nucleotides, the CDR3 is TGTGCCAGCAGGAGTAGCAATCAGCCCCAGCATTTT. Translation gives CASRSSNQPQHF.

The V gene is TRBV14, the J gene TRBJ2-1, with 10 bases that match TRBD2. Trimming at V came to 3 bases and at J to 8 bases, leaving 7 bases not matched to a gene. The germline V gene encodes CDR1 SGHDN and CDR2 FVKESK. This CDR3 has 15 amino acids. The DNA of the CDR3 is TGTGCCAGCAGCCATAGCGGGGGGTTCGTCGATGAGCAGTTCTTC. It codes for CASSHSGGFVDEQFF.